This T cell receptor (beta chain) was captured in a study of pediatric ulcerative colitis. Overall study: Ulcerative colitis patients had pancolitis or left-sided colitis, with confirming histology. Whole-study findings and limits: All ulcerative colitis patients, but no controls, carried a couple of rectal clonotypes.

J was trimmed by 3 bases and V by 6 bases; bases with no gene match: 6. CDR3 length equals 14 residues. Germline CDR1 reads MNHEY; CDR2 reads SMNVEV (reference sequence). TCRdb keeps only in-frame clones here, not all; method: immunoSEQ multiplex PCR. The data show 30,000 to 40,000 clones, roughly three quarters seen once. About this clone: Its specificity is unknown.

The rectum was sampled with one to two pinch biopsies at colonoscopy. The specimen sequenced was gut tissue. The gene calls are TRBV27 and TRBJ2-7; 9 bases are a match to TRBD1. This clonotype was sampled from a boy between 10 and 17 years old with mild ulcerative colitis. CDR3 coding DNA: TGTGCCAGCAGCCGACAGACAGGGGGCTACGAGCAGTACTTC. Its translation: CASSRQTGGYEQYF.